The entry that follows covers one TCR beta chain sequence. Its specificity is unknown. Mismatch with germline at one junction end may stem from a read error. The data derive from a study of T cells in Graves' hyperthyroidism and ophthalmopathy. Study outcomes and limitations: Blood also held most thyroid clonotypes expanded beyond 0.001. Onset of ophthalmopathy came a median approximately 6.5 months after the model predicted it.

The V gene's germline CDR1 is SGHRS and CDR2 YFSETQ. The CDR3 extends over 15 amino acids. Amplification of TCR beta CDR3 regions used RNA as the template. HTBI primers were employed in a first-round RT-PCR of the TCR CDR3. TCRdb re-analysed the multiplex PCR reads in MiXCR, keeping a single row per CDR3 protein. This table holds under 700,000 distinct CDR3 sequences, approximately 16% found once. An absence of ophthalmopathy progression within 18 months meant stable Graves' hyperthyroidism. It was approximately 9.4 ml of fresh peripheral blood that supplied the PBMCs. The J gene is TRBJ2-7, the V gene TRBV5-1, with TRBD2 matching 12 bases. Sequenced sample: blood. This receptor was identified in a woman between 18 and 29 years old with Graves' hyperthyroidism. CDR3 DNA sequence: TGCGCCAACAGCGTGGGACTAGCGGGCCCCTACGAGCAGTACTTC. Its translation is CANSVGLAGPYEQYF.